The entry below gives a single T cell receptor (beta chain) sequence along with its context. This sample was included in a study of blood T cell repertoires in COVID-19. Turning to the study itself: The study drew acute and convalescent COVID-19 samples from the United States, Italy and Spain.

Assay: immunoSEQ multiplex PCR; the TCRdb copy retains only in-frame clones and omits some. In the table there are roughly 180,000 clones, roughly 80% of which are singletons. V was clipped by 6 bases and J by 3 bases, with 14 bases between them. This CDR3 comprises 15 residues. Per the germline V gene, CDR1 is KGHDR and CDR2 is SFDVKD. The TCR comes from a woman aged 40-49 years with COVID-19, enrolled during active disease. The sample taken for sequencing was peripheral blood. The chain is built from TRBV24-1 and TRBJ1-5; D call uncertain. The CDR3 protein is CATSTQVQDNQPQHF. In DNA, the CDR3 is TGTGCCACCAGTACCCAGGTGCAGGACAATCAGCCCCAGCATTTT.